This TCR beta chain was observed in a study of cytomegalovirus exposure and HLA in healthy donors. The PCR contained 60 Vbeta and 13 Jbeta primers. Measured with immunoSEQ multiplex PCR; TCRdb has only the in-frame clones, and not every one. In the table there are some 140,000 clones, roughly four fifths of which are singletons. General study points: By HLA locus, TCR association rates varied in a later analysis, with DRB1 showing the most and HLA-C the fewest.

A remark on this clone: Its target is not known.

Trimming shortened V by 6 bases and J by 0 bases, and 14 bases separated the two germline ends. Germline-derived CDR1 and CDR2 are SGHTA and FQGTGA. The CDR3 has 16 residues. The rearrangement links TRBV7-3 to TRBJ2-2, with D possibly being TRBD2 (6 bases). The sample taken for sequencing was PBMCs. This clonotype originated in a female donor in good health and CMV-seropositive. The CDR3 sequence: CASSPTGTSNTGELFF. The CDR3 DNA follows: TGTGCCAGCAGTCCTACCGGGACTTCGAACACCGGGGAGCTGTTTTTT.